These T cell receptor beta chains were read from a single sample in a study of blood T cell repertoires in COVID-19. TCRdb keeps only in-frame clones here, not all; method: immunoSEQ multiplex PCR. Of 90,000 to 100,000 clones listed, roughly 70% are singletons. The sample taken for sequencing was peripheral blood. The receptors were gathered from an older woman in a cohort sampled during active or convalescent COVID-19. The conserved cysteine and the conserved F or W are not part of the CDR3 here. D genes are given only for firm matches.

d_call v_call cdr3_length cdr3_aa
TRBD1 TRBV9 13 ASSPLGQAGYEQY
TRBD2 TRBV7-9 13 ASRATGGLTDTQY
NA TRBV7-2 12 ASSLDAGDQPQH
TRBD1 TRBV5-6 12 ASSRDRGRYEQY
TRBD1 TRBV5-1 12 ASSGQGAGNTIY
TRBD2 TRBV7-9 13 ASSLPAGRDATQY
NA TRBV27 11 ASKPNPGDGYT
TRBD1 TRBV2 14 ASSVRGHATNEKLF
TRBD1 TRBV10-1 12 ASSRDSRTDTQY
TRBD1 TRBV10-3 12 AISATGGDTEAF
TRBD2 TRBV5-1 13 ASSLASGESYEQY
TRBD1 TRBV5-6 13 ASSLYGTGASPLH
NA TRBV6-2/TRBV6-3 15 ASSKLTPAAYNSPLH
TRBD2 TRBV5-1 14 ASSLRVAGAGETQY
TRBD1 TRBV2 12 ASSEGDRVTWQF
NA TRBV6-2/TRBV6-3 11 ASSPSYSDTQY
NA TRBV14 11 ASSQDLEGEQF
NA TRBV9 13 ASSANRARDNEQF
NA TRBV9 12 ASSVEGRGFGYT
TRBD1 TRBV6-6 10 ASSRQGYGYT
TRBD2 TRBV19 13 ASSHLAGDTDTQY
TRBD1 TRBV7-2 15 ASSLAGQGARGQPQH
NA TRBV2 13 ASGKTGIANEKLF
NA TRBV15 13 ATSSRAAYNSPLH
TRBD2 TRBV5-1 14 ASSSLAGGVAGELF
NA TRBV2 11 ASSRGWEVEQY
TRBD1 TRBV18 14 ASSPGQSVVGYGYT
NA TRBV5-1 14 ASSLTVQGSGNTIY
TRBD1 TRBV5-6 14 ASLWGGTGSFGELF
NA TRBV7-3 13 ASSRTGGVTDTQY
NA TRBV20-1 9 SARVVEKLF
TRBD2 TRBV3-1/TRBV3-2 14 ASSQDSVASGGTQY
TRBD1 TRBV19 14 ASKPGTVVGGNTIY
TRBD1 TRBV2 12 ASSETGVRYGYT
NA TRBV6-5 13 ASSYLDFTGETQY
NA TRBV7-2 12 ASSVDWSNYEQY
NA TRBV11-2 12 ASSLDSGNYGYT
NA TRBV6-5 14 ASSYSQVGSHYGYT
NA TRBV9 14 ASSRRDFLILGEQF
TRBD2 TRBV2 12 ASILGRGTYEQY
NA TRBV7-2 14 ASSVRGGYPYNEQF
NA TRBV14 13 ASSGSGFPYNEQF
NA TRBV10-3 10 ATSQDSYEQY
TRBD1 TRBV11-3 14 ASSQASGQGQNIQY
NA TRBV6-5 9 ASSETEPQH
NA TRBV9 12 ASSVAPAGWEQY
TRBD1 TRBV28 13 ASSFWRQGFQPQH
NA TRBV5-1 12 ASSLDTLNTEAF
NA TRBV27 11 ASRVRGGYGYT
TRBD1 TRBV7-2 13 ASSLRTGNNQPQH
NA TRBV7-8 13 ASSSRLGGQETQY
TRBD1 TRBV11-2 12 ASSLDRAADTQY
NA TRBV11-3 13 ASSLGARGTSEQY
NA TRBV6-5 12 ASSYQAVTDTQY
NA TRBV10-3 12 AISDRLDLHEQY